Listed below are T cell receptor beta chains from one sample, sequenced in a study of cytomegalovirus exposure and HLA in healthy donors. Sequencing used immunoSEQ multiplex PCR; TCRdb keeps in-frame clones, though not all of them. This table has about 110,000 clones, 88% appearing once. Sequenced: PBMCs. All receptors derive from a woman in her 30s in good health and CMV-seropositive. CDR3s leave out the opening cysteine and the closing phenylalanine or tryptophan. Where a row states a size, it is once, few, many or the class of an expanded clone; other rows omit it.

v_call clone_size cdr3_aa
TRBV5-4 - ASSLGGQGSNYGYT
TRBV4-1 - ASSQTFAGKDYGYT
TRBV27 few ASRLDGGNQPQH
TRBV5-1 - ASSWTSGGTDTQY
TRBV5-4 - ASSFGTGAGNTIY
TRBV28 - ASSAYRVGYGYT
TRBV7-9 - ASSPVRGLKETQY
TRBV28 - AAQDRAGANVLT
TRBV5-1 - ASSLAAGDTQY
TRBV2 - ASRVATSTGELF
TRBV19 - ASAQGVQETQY
TRBV7-2 - ASRKDRGSLIYGYT
TRBV10-3 - ATKQGNTEAF
TRBV6-1 - ASSESAGGYEQY
TRBV19 - ATVLAGESEQF
TRBV27 - ASSYGTSALEQF
TRBV7-9 - ASSRSGRNSPLH
TRBV2 - ASSEAGGTYGYT
TRBV2 - ASSDPTGEETQY
TRBV6-5 once ASSIGTGVYGYT
TRBV5-1 - ASSSDSPSETQY
TRBV27 - ASSLGLNEKLF
TRBV19 - ASSIQTPTYYGYT
TRBV9 - ASSLQPYGEQY
TRBV13 - ASSFRREDYGYT
TRBV6-5 - ASSQGQTQL
TRBV27 - ASGTVSGANVLT
TRBV9 - ASSVVSGDTEAF
TRBV14 few ASSKARGSYEQY
TRBV4-2 - ASNSKGTGRYNEQF
TRBV9 - ASSVVGSGVYNEQF
TRBV7-9 - ASSSVDREPYEQY
TRBV13 once ASSLRGHAYEQY
TRBV5-1 - ASSFFTGLAIDTQY
TRBV7-6 - ASSLGGRGRSSYEQY
TRBV9 once ASSGGVSGATSYNEQF
TRBV6-5 - ASSNPRGGQY
TRBV30 - AWRPGQGDLGTQY
TRBV5-1 - ASSITGGLGEQY
TRBV18 - ASSPKAGQGQAF
TRBV10-2 once ASSEALIGEQY
TRBV6-1 - ASRQVRYEQY
TRBV5-4 - ASSPSVLENTGELF
TRBV5-5 once ASSLLNRGLEEQY
TRBV28 - ASSSGTGVVGANVLT
TRBV7-2 few ASSLDWHRGLGYT
TRBV5-6 - ASSASQEQY
TRBV4-1 - ASSQGWTVAPSGANVLT
TRBV11-2 - ASSPAGTSGTTGELF
TRBV9 - ASSSRGGQGAVDTQY
TRBV5-6 once ASSLNPGGNEQF
TRBV2 - ASGGIPSSGANVLT
TRBV7-9 - ASSFRDRGGETQY
TRBV6-5 - ASSYESSLGGEQY
TRBV27 - ASSTRLRDSSSEEQY
TRBV29-1 - SVGGRNEKLF
TRBV19 - ASSTGQRNQPQH